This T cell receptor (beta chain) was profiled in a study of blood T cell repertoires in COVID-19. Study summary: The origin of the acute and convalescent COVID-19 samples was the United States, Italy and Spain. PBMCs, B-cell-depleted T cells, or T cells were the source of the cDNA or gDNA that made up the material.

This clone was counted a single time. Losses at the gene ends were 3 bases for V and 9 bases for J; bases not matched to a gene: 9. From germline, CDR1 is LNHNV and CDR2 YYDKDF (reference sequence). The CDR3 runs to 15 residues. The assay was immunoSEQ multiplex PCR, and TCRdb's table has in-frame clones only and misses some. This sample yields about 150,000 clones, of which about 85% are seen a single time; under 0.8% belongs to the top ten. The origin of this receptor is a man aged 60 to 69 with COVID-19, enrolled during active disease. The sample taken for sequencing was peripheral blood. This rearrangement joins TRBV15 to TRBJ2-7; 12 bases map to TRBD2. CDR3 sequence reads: CATSSGLAGNEWQYF. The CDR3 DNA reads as TGTGCCACCAGCAGCGGACTAGCGGGGAATGAATGGCAGTACTTC.